The 11 T cell receptor beta chains below all came from one sample that was sequenced in a study of post-analysis software for immune sequencing data. Whole-study findings and limits: In patients, four to six TRBV segments were more frequent than in controls, with TRBV5-6, TRBV5-1 and TRBV20-1 among them.

Each TCR beta cDNA library carried unique molecular identifiers. TCRdb ran MiXCR on the PCR reads and lists one entry per CDR3 protein. The data contain 820,000 or so distinct CDR3 sequences, roughly 50% of them singletons. The antigens of these receptors remain unknown. The sequencing input was blood. The receptors were gathered from a girl aged 5-17 years with multiple sclerosis.

This rearrangement joins TRBV20-1 to TRBJ2-7, with D unclear. Germline V lookup: CDR1 DFQATT, CDR2 SNEGSKA (reference sequence). V was cut by 7 bases and J by 4 bases, with 23 bases left in between. CDR3 size: 15 residues. For the CDR3, the DNA is TGCAGTGGTTTGGACGAGCGTGATCGAGCTTACGAGCAGTACTTC. Protein sequence: CSGLDERDRAYEQYF.

The chain links TRBV6-5 to TRBJ2-7; tentatively, D is TRBD1 or TRBD2 (6 bases each). The DNA end lines up better with TRBJ2-5; the J call may be wrong. CDR3 length: 14 amino acids. Looked up from germline, CDR1 is MNHEY and CDR2 is SVGAGI. This CDR3 is CASSREQGLETQYF. CDR3 DNA: TGTGCCAGCTCGCGGGAACAGGGTTTGGAGACCCAGTACTTC.

Only one count was recorded for this clonotype. The chain carries TRBV27 and TRBJ2-3; D gene unclear. Trimming took 2 bases from V and 0 from J, leaving 12 bases between them. Germline V gene sequence: CDR1 MNHEY, CDR2 SMNVEV (reference sequence). The CDR3 spans 16 residues. The CDR3, as DNA: TGTGCCAGCAGTTTAGACCTCGCTTTTAGCACAGATACGCAGTATTTT. Amino acids: CASSLDLAFSTDTQYF.

The gene calls are TRBV5-1 and TRBJ1-5; the match to TRBD1 covers 8 bases. The CDR3 is made up of 16 amino acids. V lost 0 bases and J lost 5; bases outside the gene matches: 7. Germline V gives CDR1 SGHRS, CDR2 YFSETQ. CDR3 amino acids: CASSLAGGQGDQPQHF. Here the CDR3 DNA reads TGCGCCAGCAGCTTGGCCGGCGGACAGGGAGATCAGCCCCAGCATTTT.

This clonotype was observed a handful of times. The chain couples TRBV6-2 or TRBV6-3 to TRBJ2-7; D gene ambiguous. V was pared by 6 bases and J by 2 bases, with 14 bases between. Germline lookup yields CDR1 MNHEY and CDR2 SVGEGT. This CDR3 region has 14 residues. The CDR3 DNA sequence: TGTGCCAGCAGACCCCTGGAAGCCGCCTACGAGCAGTACTTC. It encodes CASRPLEAAYEQYF.

This chain links TRBV12-3 or TRBV12-4 with TRBJ2-7, with D possibly matching TRBD2 (5 bases). The V gene lost 6 bases and the J gene lost 0 bases, with 15 bases spanning the gap. The CDR3 covers 15 residues. CDR3 nucleotides: TGTGCCAGCAGGCCGCACCCGGGAAACTCCTACGAGCAGTACTTC. This encodes CASRPHPGNSYEQYF.

This sequence joins TRBV12-3 or TRBV12-4 and TRBJ2-1; D is unclear. Trimming removed 1 base at V and 8 bases at J, with 9 bases between. This CDR3 spans 13 amino acids. The CDR3 nucleotides are TGTGCCAGCAGTTTAGGGGAAAGGGATGAGCAGTTCTTC. Protein product: CASSLGERDEQFF.

Details on this clonotype: An end of the junction differs from the germline gene, which may be a read error. The gene calls are TRBV5-1 and TRBJ2-3; 12 nucleotides match TRBD2. This CDR3 is built from 18 residues. Germline-derived CDR1 and CDR2 are SGHRS and YFSETQ. CDR3 coding DNA: TGCGCCAGCAGCTTGGCCGCGCTAGCGGGAGGGGGCACAGATACGCGGTATTTT. Its translation is CASSLAALAGGGTDTRYF.

The rearrangement uses TRBV21-1 and TRBJ2-1; the table assigns TRBD1, which was not confirmed against the DNA. TRBV21-1 constitutes a pseudogene. This CDR3 region has 14 residues. CDR3 nucleotide sequence: TGTGCCAGCAGCATGGGACAGGGGAGCAATGAGCAGTTCTTC. It codes for CASSMGQGSNEQFF.

There are many counts of this clonotype. Its ends do not fully match the called genes, so a read error is possible. CDR3 protein: CASSLGQGIYGYTF. CDR3 bases: TGCGCCAGCAGCCTAGGACAGGGGATCTATGGCTACACCTTC. The rearrangement links TRBV5-5 to TRBJ1-2; 9 bases fit TRBD1. From germline, CDR1 is SGHKS and CDR2 YYEKEE (reference sequence). The length of the CDR3 is 14 residues.

This clonotype showed up just a few times. The chain combines TRBV6-6 with TRBJ1-2; TRBD1 aligns across 12 bases. Trimming at V came to 5 bases and at J to 4 bases, leaving 5 bases not matched to a gene. This CDR3 region has 15 residues. Looked up from germline, CDR1 is MNHNY and CDR2 is SVGAGI (reference sequence). DNA of the CDR3: TGTGCCAGCAGTGGGGGGACAGGGGGCATCTATGGCTACACCTTC. It yields the protein CASSGGTGGIYGYTF.